A single sample is the source of the 23 T cell receptor beta chains below, sequenced in a study of CD8+CD57+ T cells in acquired aplastic anemia. Using genomic DNA as the template, TCR beta VDJ and CDR3 profiling was carried out. TCRdb recomputed calls from the reads with MiXCR, one row per CDR3 protein. The sample lists under 350,000 distinct CDR3 sequences, about three fifths occurring once. For sequencing, patients were chosen who had shown expansion of CD8+CD57+ cells by flow cytometry. The sample taken for sequencing was sorted CD4+, CD8+, or CD8+CD57+ T cells (not recorded which) from PBMCs. Receptors were obtained from a human donor with aplastic anemia.

The chain is built from TRBV19 and TRBJ1-6; D is unresolved. In germline, CDR1 is LNHDA, CDR2 SQIVND (reference sequence). The CDR3 spans 12 residues. The ends were cut back, 3 bases at V and 10 bases at J, with 7 bases in the middle. CDR3: CASSIGGSPLHF. In DNA form, the CDR3 reads TGTGCCAGTAGTATTGGAGGCTCACCCCTCCACTTT. Combining the CDR3 with reference TRBV19 and TRBJ1-6 gives the whole variable domain DGGITQSPKYLFRKEGQNVTLSCEQNLNHDAMYWYRQDPGQGLRLIYYSQIVNDFQKGDIAEGYSVSREKKESFPLTVTSAQKNPTAFYLCASSIGGSPLHFGNGTRLTVT.

The rearrangement links TRBV7-9 to TRBJ1-5; D might be TRBD1 (6 bases). The CDR3 has 15 residues. Germline CDR1 SEHNR, CDR2 FQNEAQ (reference sequence). V was cut by 1 base and J by 7 bases, with 14 bases left in between. The CDR3 DNA is TGTGCCAGCAGCTTAGGGGCGGGGGCCGAACAGCCCCAGCATTTT. Amino acid sequence: CASSLGAGAEQPQHF.

This clonotype was counted ten times or more. This chain uses TRBV7-3 with TRBJ2-1; D not resolved. The CDR3 contains 14 residues. Germline assignment: CDR1 SGHTA and CDR2 FQGTGA. Trimming took 1 base from V and 4 from J, leaving 8 bases between them. The chain's CDR3 is CASSLRSTYNEQFF. The CDR3 DNA reads TGTGCCAGCAGCTTAAGATCCACATACAATGAGCAGTTCTTC.

This clonotype was seen more than once but under ten times. A much larger clone is a single base away; this may be a read error. The J gene is TRBJ2-1, the V gene TRBV14, with no clear D. This CDR3 has 13 residues. Trimming took off 4 bases at V and 9 bases at J, with 13 bases between the two ends. Germline lookup yields CDR1 SGHDN and CDR2 FVKESK. This CDR3 is CASSRYYGGEQFF. CDR3 nucleotides: TGTGCCAGCAGCCGATATTATGGTGGTGAGCAGTTCTTC. Based on the CDR3 plus reference TRBV14 and TRBJ2-1, the full variable domain is EAGVTQFPSHSVIEKGQTVTLRCDPISGHDNLYWYRRVMGKEIKFLLHFVKESKQDESGMPNNRFLAERTGGTYSTLKVQPAELEDSGVYFCASSRYYGGEQFFGPGTRLTVL.

The chain employs TRBV10-3 and TRBJ1-1; D gene unclear. The V end was cut by 2 bases, the J end by 5 bases, with 9 bases between. Looked up from germline, CDR1 is ENHRY and CDR2 is SYGVKD. This CDR3 has 13 amino acids. This CDR3 is CAISEVGRTEAFF. CDR3 DNA sequence: TGTGCCATCAGTGAGGTGGGGAGGACTGAAGCTTTCTTT.

This clonotype was observed many times. The chain carries TRBV29-1 and TRBJ2-2; the D gene is possibly TRBD2 (6 bases). Germline CDR1 is SQVTM and CDR2 is ANQGSEA. CDR3 length: 14 residues. Trimming stripped 7 bases from V and 1 base from J, with 13 bases between. This CDR3 is CSARDGGNTGELFF. Written as DNA, the CDR3 is TGCAGCGCCCGAGACGGGGGGAACACCGGGGAGCTGTTTTTT.

This clonotype was detected a few times. This sequence joins TRBV5-1 and TRBJ2-1, with 9 bases identical to TRBD1. Losses at the gene ends were 0 bases for V and 7 bases for J; bases not matched to a gene: 5. The CDR3 consists of 15 residues. Germline assignment: CDR1 SGHRS and CDR2 YFSETQ. CDR3 bases: TGCGCCAGCAGCTTGGACAGGGGGCGCGCGAATGAGCAGTTCTTC. Encoded protein: CASSLDRGRANEQFF.

V is TRBV7-2 and J is TRBJ2-2; 7 nucleotides match TRBD2. Looked up from germline, CDR1 is SGHTA and CDR2 is FQGNSA. The V gene end was trimmed by 4 bases and the J gene end by 0 bases; junction bases not matched to a gene: 8. The CDR3 is 17 residues long. CDR3 amino acids: CASSSAASGTNTGELFF. CDR3 nucleotide sequence: TGTGCCAGCAGCTCCGCGGCTAGCGGTACGAACACCGGGGAGCTGTTTTTT.

This clonotype was seen a handful of times. V usage is TRBV20-1 and J usage is TRBJ2-7; 7 bases agree with TRBD2. The CDR3 contains 14 residues. CDR1 is DFQATT, CDR2 SNEGSKA, per germline (reference sequence). V lost 3 bases to trimming and J lost 2 bases; unmatched junction nucleotides: 7. CDR3 sequence reads: CSARWGGGAYEQYF. Written as DNA, the CDR3 is TGCAGTGCTAGGTGGGGCGGGGGAGCCTACGAGCAGTACTTC.

This clonotype was counted at least ten times. The CDR3, as DNA: TGTGCCAGCAGCCCGGACAGGCTCAATCAGCCCCAGCATTTT. Translated, it gives CASSPDRLNQPQHF. The chain has TRBV2 and TRBJ1-5; TRBD1 matches 7 bases. There are 14 residues in the CDR3. In germline, CDR1 is SNHLY, CDR2 FYNNEI. V dropped 6 bases and J dropped 3; count of bases not matched to a gene: 5.

The gene calls are TRBV5-4 and TRBJ1-1; 8 bases align to TRBD1. V lost 6 bases and J lost 2; bases outside the gene matches: 9. CDR3 length: 15 amino acids. Germline CDR1 SGHNT, CDR2 YYREEE (reference sequence). CDR3 sequence reads: CASTSGGQGNTEAFF. In DNA form, the CDR3 reads TGTGCCAGCACCTCTGGCGGACAGGGCAACACTGAAGCTTTCTTT.

Many counts were recorded for this clonotype. The rearrangement joins TRBV5-8 to TRBJ1-2, with D unresolved. V lost 0 bases and J 5 bases, leaving 11 bases between the germline ends. The CDR3 runs 14 residues. CDR1 is SGHTS and CDR2 is YDEGEE in the germline V gene. CDR3 amino acids: CASSLGYLGYGYTF. The CDR3 DNA reads as TGTGCCAGCAGCTTGGGATATCTGGGGTATGGCTACACCTTC.

The CDR3 spells CASSLRGADNEQFF. The CDR3 DNA is TGTGCCAGCAGCTTAAGGGGGGCGGACAATGAGCAGTTCTTC. The chain is built from TRBV11-3 and TRBJ2-1; either TRBD1 or TRBD2 may supply D (6 bases each). The V gene's germline CDR1 is SGHNT and CDR2 YENEEA. V lost 2 bases, J lost 5 bases, and 10 bases lay in between. The CDR3 consists of 14 residues. Combining the CDR3 with reference TRBV11-3 and TRBJ2-1 gives the whole variable domain EAGVVQSPRYKIIEKKQPVAFWCNPISGHNTLYWYLQNLGQGPELLIRYENEEAVDDSQLPKDRFSAERLKGVDSTLKIQPAELGDSAVYLCASSLRGADNEQFFGPGTRLTVL.

In its sample, this clonotype was seen many times. This chain connects TRBV4-1 to TRBJ1-1, with 7 bases identical to TRBD1. The J segment lost 11 bases and the V segment lost 4 bases, leaving 19 bases of the junction unmatched. In germline, CDR1 is MGHRA, CDR2 YSYEKL. This CDR3 spans 16 amino acids. The DNA for the CDR3 is TGCGCCAGCAGCCTAGTCTCCGGGACAGTCCTTATGGGGGCTTTCTTT. Its translation is CASSLVSGTVLMGAFF.

This rearrangement joins TRBV9 to TRBJ2-7; 11 bases map to TRBD2. The CDR3 is 16 residues long. CDR1 and CDR2 from the germline V gene are SGDLS and YYNGEE. The V segment lost 4 bases and the J segment 4 bases; nucleotides outside the gene matches: 10. DNA for the CDR3: TGTGCCAGCAGCTCTGGGCTAGCGGGAGGCCAGTACGAGCAGTACTTC. It yields the protein CASSSGLAGGQYEQYF.

Worth noting for this clonotype: No DNA is shown, since the ends of the CDR3 on it are uncertain; the CDR3 is the one TCRdb lists. J is TRBJ1-3 and V is TRBV10-3; the D call of TRBD1 is as the table states it, not checked on the DNA. Both ends counted, the CDR3 spans 22 residues. Germline V CDR1 and CDR2: ENHRY, SYGVKD. The CDR3 protein is CAISESGTGSTEAFFGQGTIYF.

The rearrangement links TRBV19 to TRBJ2-1, with 15 bases identical to TRBD2. This CDR3 is built from 16 residues. The germline V gene has CDR1 LNHDA and CDR2 SQIVND (reference sequence). V lost 9 bases, J lost 2 bases, and 5 bases stayed unmatched. CDR3 amino acids: CASYGLAGGTYNEQFF. The CDR3 DNA follows: TGTGCCAGCTACGGACTAGCGGGAGGGACCTACAATGAGCAGTTCTTC.

The chain uses TRBV5-5 and TRBJ1-2; the match to TRBD1 covers 7 bases. The V and J ends lost 3 bases and 1 base, in that order; junction bases with no gene match: 6. This CDR3 comprises 15 residues. Germline V lookup: CDR1 SGHKS, CDR2 YYEKEE (reference sequence). CDR3: CASSSTRDSNYGYTF. The CDR3, as DNA: TGTGCCAGCAGCTCCACCCGGGACAGTAACTATGGCTACACCTTC.

The chain joins TRBV19 to TRBJ1-1; 9 bases agree with TRBD1. V lost 5 bases to trimming and J lost 5 bases; unmatched junction nucleotides: 3. CDR3 length equals 13 residues. Germline V gene data show CDR1 as LNHDA and CDR2 as SQIVND (reference sequence). The CDR3: CASSLQGATEAFF. The CDR3 DNA is TGTGCCAGTAGTCTACAGGGGGCAACTGAAGCTTTCTTT.

Many counts were recorded for this clonotype. This CDR3 is CASSGKYEQYF. The DNA for the CDR3 is TGTGCCAGCAGTGGGAAGTACGAGCAGTACTTC. The chain combines TRBV2 with TRBJ2-7; D gene unclear. Trimming stripped 4 bases from V and 4 bases from J, with 5 bases between. Per the germline V gene, CDR1 is SNHLY and CDR2 is FYNNEI. The CDR3 has 11 amino acids.

With respect to this clonotype: A clone one base away is much larger, so this may be a read error. The V call is TRBV7-6, the J call TRBJ2-5, with TRBD2 matching 10 bases. This CDR3 contains 17 residues. The V gene end was trimmed by 5 bases and the J gene end by 1 base; junction bases not matched to a gene: 10. Germline V gives CDR1 SGHVS, CDR2 FNYEAQ. The CDR3 is CASSLLASGSLQETQYF. CDR3 DNA sequence: TGTGCCAGCAGCCTGCTGGCTAGCGGGAGCCTCCAAGAGACCCAGTACTTC.

V usage is TRBV19 and J usage is TRBJ1-1; tentative D call: TRBD1 (5 bases). The germline V gene encodes CDR1 LNHDA and CDR2 SQIVND (reference sequence). Between the trimmed V and J ends, which lost 5 bases and 7 bases, there was a span of 14 bases. This CDR3 region has 13 residues. As DNA, the CDR3 is TGTGCCAGTAGTGAATCGGGGGTATTTGAAGCTTTCTTT. It codes for CASSESGVFEAFF.

V gene TRBV20-1 combines with J gene TRBJ2-1; possibly TRBD1 for D (6 bases). This CDR3 contains 14 residues. CDR1 DFQATT and CDR2 SNEGSKA come from the germline V gene (reference sequence). Deletions cut 2 bases from V and 8 bases from J, with 16 bases between. Here the CDR3 reads CSARPRQGRYEQFF. DNA of the CDR3: TGCAGTGCTAGACCCAGGCAGGGGAGATATGAGCAGTTCTTC.